This entry lists 25 T cell receptor beta chains sequenced from one sample in a study of identical twins. TCRdb analysed the 5' RACE reads with MiXCR anew, one entry per CDR3 protein. The data hold about 330,000 distinct CDR3 sequences, with 9% to 15% observed a single time. The same sample was also used in a study of yellow fever vaccine responses in identical twins.

Sample: CD8+ T cells sorted from blood. The receptors stem from a woman aged 18 to 35 in good health.

This clonotype was seen only once. The V gene is TRBV6-1, the J gene TRBJ2-1; tentatively, D is TRBD2 (6 bases). The CDR3 covers 11 residues. The germline gives CDR1 MNHNS, CDR2 SASEGT. Deletions cut 7 bases from V and 15 bases from J, with 16 bases between. CDR3: CASMEGIVPFF. DNA of the CDR3: TGTGCCAGCATGGAGGGTATCGTGCCGTTCTTC.

The chain uses TRBV5-1 and TRBJ2-7; 9 bases match TRBD1. The germline CDR1 and CDR2 sequences are SGHRS and YFSETQ. Trimming took 3 bases from V and 4 from J; bases not matched to a gene: 8. CDR3 length equals 15 residues. The CDR3 DNA is TGCGCCAGCAGCTCCCGGGACAGGGTGGCGTACGAGCAGTACTTC. Protein: CASSSRDRVAYEQYF.

There are many counts of this clonotype. V gene TRBV4-1 combines with J gene TRBJ2-6; maybe TRBD1 (6 bases). Germline CDR1 and CDR2: MGHRA and YSYEKL. The germline V and J ends were trimmed by 2 bases and 1 base, with 9 bases remaining between them. The CDR3 covers 16 residues. CDR3 loop: CASSQYQGSGANVLTF. The CDR3, as DNA: TGCGCCAGCAGCCAATACCAGGGGTCTGGGGCCAACGTCCTGACTTTC.

The CDR3 loop reads CSVELERSYEQYF. The CDR3 DNA is TGCAGCGTTGAACTGGAGAGGAGCTACGAGCAGTACTTC. This chain links TRBV29-1 with TRBJ2-7; no reliable D call. The CDR3 covers 13 residues. The V gene's germline CDR1 is SQVTM and CDR2 ANQGSEA. Between the trimmed V and J ends, which lost 2 bases and 3 bases, there was a span of 11 bases.

In its sample, this clonotype was seen a few times. The gene calls are TRBV4-1 and TRBJ1-1; the match to TRBD1 covers 8 bases. Germline assignment: CDR1 MGHRA and CDR2 YSYEKL. The CDR3 has 15 amino acids. J lost 1 base, V lost 3 bases, and 4 bases had no gene match. DNA for the CDR3: TGCGCCAGCAGCCATACAGGGGGGGCGAACACTGAAGCTTTCTTT. As protein: CASSHTGGANTEAFF.

This clonotype came up a few times. This chain connects TRBV20-1 to TRBJ1-4; unclear D gene. Germline loops: CDR1 DFQATT, CDR2 SNEGSKA (reference sequence). V was pared by 6 bases and J by 8 bases, with 13 bases between. This CDR3 is built from 12 residues. CDR3 coding DNA: TGCAGTGCCACTAAGGGCGGCGAAAAACTGTTTTTT. It yields the protein CSATKGGEKLFF.

This clonotype was seen more than once but under ten times. The rearrangement joins TRBV7-8 to TRBJ2-2, with 7 bases aligning to TRBD1. Germline V lookup: CDR1 SGHVS, CDR2 FQNEAQ. The V segment lost 5 bases and the J segment 4 bases; nucleotides outside the gene matches: 7. This CDR3 is built from 15 residues. The CDR3 DNA reads TGTGCCAGCAGCCCGACGACAGGGTCCACCGGGGAGCTGTTTTTT. Its translation is CASSPTTGSTGELFF.

This clonotype was seen only a few times. This rearrangement joins TRBV11-3 to TRBJ2-5; D is undetermined. CDR3 length equals 13 residues. The germline CDR1 and CDR2 sequences are SGHNT and YENEEA. V was cut by 5 bases and J by 1 base, with 8 bases left in between. The CDR3 protein is CASSNPPQETQYF. The CDR3 coding sequence is TGTGCCAGCAGCAACCCACCCCAAGAGACCCAGTACTTC.

The genes are TRBV20-1 and TRBJ2-3, with D maybe TRBD1 (5 bases). Germline V gene data show CDR1 as DFQATT and CDR2 as SNEGSKA (reference sequence). The CDR3 spans 13 residues. Deletions cut 2 bases from V and 4 bases from J, with 10 bases between. CDR3 sequence (DNA): TGCAGTGCTAGACAGGGTGGGCCAGATACGCAGTATTTT. It yields the protein CSARQGGPDTQYF.

Here the CDR3 DNA reads TGTGCCAGCCGGGACAGGGAGGCTCCCTACTACAATGAGCAGTTCTTC. Amino acid sequence: CASRDREAPYYNEQFF. The V call is TRBV18, the J call TRBJ2-1; 9 bases map to TRBD1. V lost 8 bases, J lost 3 bases, and 11 bases stayed unmatched. CDR1 is KGHSH and CDR2 is LQKENI in the germline V gene. There are 16 residues in the CDR3.

In its sample, this clonotype was seen a few times. The chain has TRBV3-1 and TRBJ2-3; 8 bases match TRBD2. The length of the CDR3 is 17 residues. The ends lost 1 base at V and 3 bases at J; junction bases unmatched: 9. The germline gives CDR1 LGHDT, CDR2 YNNKEL (reference sequence). This CDR3 reads CASSQVLGERGTDTQYF. CDR3 in DNA: TGTGCCAGCAGCCAAGTTCTGGGAGAGCGGGGGACAGATACGCAGTATTTT.

This clonotype was detected ten times or more. The gene calls are TRBV3-1 and TRBJ2-1, with 8 positions matching TRBD2. Germline-derived CDR1 and CDR2 are LGHDT and YNNKEL (reference sequence). This CDR3 spans 16 amino acids. With V trimmed by 1 base and J by 9 bases, 11 bases remained unmatched. The CDR3 is CASSQGDSGKGSEQFF. The CDR3 nucleotides read TGTGCCAGCAGCCAAGGTGATAGCGGGAAGGGTAGTGAGCAGTTCTTC.

This clonotype was detected many times. The V and J genes are TRBV27 and TRBJ2-3; D remains ambiguous. V lost 5 bases and J 2 bases, leaving 8 bases between the germline ends. CDR1 is MNHEY and CDR2 is SMNVEV in the germline V gene (reference sequence). The CDR3 runs to 13 residues. The CDR3 loop is CASSRRNTDTQYF. DNA of the CDR3: TGTGCCAGCAGTAGGAGAAACACAGATACGCAGTATTTT.

This clonotype has a count of ten or more. This sequence joins TRBV12-3 or TRBV12-4 and TRBJ2-5; TRBD1 aligns across 8 bases. V dropped 5 bases and J dropped 3; count of bases not matched to a gene: 5. The CDR3 extends over 14 amino acids. CDR3 DNA sequence: TGTGCCAGCAGTGAGGACAGGGTGGAAGAGACCCAGTACTTC. This codes for CASSEDRVEETQYF.

This chain links TRBV27 with TRBJ2-5; 10 positions agree with TRBD1. Germline trimming cut 2 bases from V and 5 bases from J; bases unmatched to any gene: 5. CDR1 and CDR2 (germline): MNHEY, SMNVEV (reference sequence). The CDR3 length is 15 residues. The CDR3 loop is CASSLDRGPGETQYF. The CDR3 DNA reads as TGTGCCAGCAGTTTAGACAGGGGGCCAGGGGAGACCCAGTACTTC.

This clonotype was seen many times. V usage is TRBV29-1 and J usage is TRBJ2-3; 7 nucleotides line up with TRBD2. The CDR3 loop spans 14 amino acids. V shed 4 bases, J shed 4 bases, and the junction held 8 bases outside the gene matches. Per germline, CDR1 SQVTM and CDR2 ANQGSEA. CDR3 sequence (DNA): TGCAGCGTTGCCAGCGGGATTGCCCCAGATACGCAGTATTTT. Its translation: CSVASGIAPDTQYF.

This clonotype was counted between two and nine times. The chain links TRBV7-6 to TRBJ2-1, with TRBD2 identical over 10 bases. Trimming at V came to 5 bases and at J to 0 bases, leaving 7 bases not matched to a gene. The CDR3 totals 17 residues. Germline CDR1 and CDR2: SGHVS and FNYEAQ. The chain's CDR3 is CASSRTSGGPSYNEQFF. The CDR3 nucleotides read TGTGCCAGCAGCCGGACTAGCGGAGGACCCTCCTACAATGAGCAGTTCTTC.

The CDR3 sequence is CASSPLYKREGGDEQFF. In DNA, the CDR3 is TGTGCCAGCAGCCCCCTCTACAAGCGGGAGGGAGGCGATGAGCAGTTCTTC. The chain employs TRBV7-8 and TRBJ2-1, with 10 bases fitting TRBD2. The CDR3 totals 17 residues. Germline V gene sequence: CDR1 SGHVS, CDR2 FQNEAQ. With V trimmed by 5 bases and J by 8 bases, 15 bases remained unmatched. Based on the CDR3 plus reference TRBV7-8 and TRBJ2-1, the full variable domain is GAGVSQSPRYKVAKRGQDVALRCDPISGHVSLFWYQQALGQGPEFLTYFQNEAQLDKSGLPSDRFFAERPEGSVSTLKIQRTQQEDSAVYLCASSPLYKREGGDEQFFGPGTRLTVL.

This clonotype came up a few times. This CDR3 is CASSVSWGAFF. In nucleotides, the CDR3 is TGTGCCAGCAGTGTGTCTTGGGGGGCTTTCTTT. The chain is built from TRBV25-1 and TRBJ1-1; D is perhaps TRBD1 (5 bases). With 4 bases removed from V and 11 bases from J, the gap between germline ends came to 11 bases. The V gene's germline CDR1 is MGHDK and CDR2 SYGVNS. The CDR3 is made up of 11 amino acids.

This clonotype was picked up a small number of times. The chain combines TRBV2 with TRBJ1-5; D is possibly TRBD1 (5 bases). From germline, CDR1 is SNHLY and CDR2 FYNNEI. The CDR3 sequence is 13 residues long. V lost 4 bases and J 7 bases, leaving 11 bases between the germline ends. The CDR3 DNA follows: TGTGCCAGCAGTGCGGGGGTAAGCCAGCCCCAGCATTTT. This sequence encodes CASSAGVSQPQHF.

This rearrangement joins TRBV24-1 to TRBJ1-5, with TRBD1 matching 7 bases. The CDR3 loop spans 18 amino acids. Germline V gives CDR1 KGHDR, CDR2 SFDVKD. V lost 3 bases and J lost 2; bases outside the gene matches: 12. The DNA for the CDR3 is TGTGCCACCAGTGATACCAAAGACAGGGAAGAGGGCAATCAGCCCCAGCATTTT. Translated, it gives CATSDTKDREEGNQPQHF.

This clonotype was found a few times. The chain is built from TRBV28 and TRBJ1-4; 11 nucleotides match TRBD1. The ends lost 2 bases at V and 6 bases at J; junction bases unmatched: 14. Germline V gives CDR1 MDHEN, CDR2 SYDVKM. This CDR3 has 19 amino acids. The CDR3 nucleotides read TGTGCCAGCAGTTTACCTAGTTCCGGGACAGGGGGGTTAGATGAAAAACTGTTTTTT. It encodes CASSLPSSGTGGLDEKLFF.

The rearrangement joins TRBV9 to TRBJ2-1, with TRBD2 as a possible D gene (6 bases). Germline CDR1 and CDR2: SGDLS and YYNGEE. The V end was cut by 0 bases, the J end by 0 bases, with 10 bases between. The CDR3 totals 16 residues. CDR3 loop: CASSVDDGGSYNEQFF. Written as DNA, the CDR3 is TGTGCCAGCAGCGTAGATGACGGGGGCTCCTACAATGAGCAGTTCTTC.

This chain uses TRBV6-1 with TRBJ2-6, with D unclear. The CDR3 spans 15 residues. Between the trimmed V and J ends, which lost 6 bases and 1 base, there was a span of 10 bases. Germline CDR1 and CDR2: MNHNS and SASEGT. The DNA for the CDR3 is TGTGCCAGCAGCCCAAGCAGTTCTGGGGCCAACGTCCTGACTTTC. Its protein is CASSPSSSGANVLTF.

This clonotype came up a few times. One end of the junction fails to match germline, which may point to a read error. The chain's CDR3 is CASSQSREAFF. In nucleotides, the CDR3 is TGCGCCAGCAGCCAATCCAGGGAAGCTTTCTTT. The chain joins TRBV3-1 to TRBJ1-1; no clear D gene. Germline V gene data show CDR1 as LGHDT and CDR2 as YNNKEL (reference sequence). This CDR3 has 11 residues.